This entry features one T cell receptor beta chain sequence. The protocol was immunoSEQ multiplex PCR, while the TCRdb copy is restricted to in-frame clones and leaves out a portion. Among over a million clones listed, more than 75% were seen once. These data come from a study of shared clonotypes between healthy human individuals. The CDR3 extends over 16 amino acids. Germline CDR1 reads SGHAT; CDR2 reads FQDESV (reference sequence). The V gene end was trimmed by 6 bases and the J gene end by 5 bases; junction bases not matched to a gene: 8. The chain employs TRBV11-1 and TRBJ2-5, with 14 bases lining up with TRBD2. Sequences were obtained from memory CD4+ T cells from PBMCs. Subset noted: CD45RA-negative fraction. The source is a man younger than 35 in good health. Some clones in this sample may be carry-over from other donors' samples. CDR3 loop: CASSPRTSGRRETQYF. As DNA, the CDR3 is TGTGCCAGCAGTCCTCGGACTAGCGGGAGGAGGGAGACCCAGTACTTC.